This T cell receptor beta chain was sequenced during a study of blood T cell repertoires in COVID-19. Study context: COVID-19 samples, acute and convalescent, were from the United States, Italy and Spain.

This CDR3 is built from 14 residues. V was cut by 9 bases and J by 7 bases, with 21 bases left in between. Germline CDR1 and CDR2: KGHSH and LQKENI. In the original processing: Amplified reference gene primers provided the basis for estimating nucleated cell counts. Some clones are missing from TCRdb's copy, which holds only in-frame ones; the method was immunoSEQ multiplex PCR. Clone size and the V and J calls come from that table; the DNA yielded D and trimming. The profile shows about 82,000 clones, roughly 78% of them singletons. This clone appeared a few times. The V gene is TRBV18, the J gene TRBJ2-5; D is unresolved. The receptor was isolated from a man aged 55 to 70 with COVID-19, enrolled during active disease. The sequenced sample was peripheral blood. CDR3 nucleotide sequence: TGTGCCAGTCGAAGTCGGCACAGTGACGGGACCCAGTACTTC. It is translated as CASRSRHSDGTQYF.